What follows are 28 T cell receptor beta chains derived from one specimen sequenced in a study of shared clonotypes between healthy human individuals. Generated by immunoSEQ multiplex PCR, the TCRdb table keeps only in-frame clones and is missing some. The sample has some 690,000 clones, roughly 87% seen once; the top ten hold about 34%. Source material: memory CD8+ T cells from PBMCs. Subset noted: CD45RO+ cells pooled with CCR7-negative TemRA cells. These receptors were taken from a man younger than 30 in good health. Some clones in this sample may be carry-over from other donors' samples.

The CDR3 region has the DNA TGTGCCAGCAGAAGGGGGGCGCCTGAAGACATTCAGTACTTC. It is translated as CASRRGAPEDIQYF. The chain has TRBV2 and TRBJ2-4, with D tentatively TRBD1 or TRBD2 (6 bases each). V was clipped by 6 bases and J by 8 bases, with 17 bases between them. CDR3 length: 14 residues. In germline, CDR1 is SNHLY, CDR2 FYNNEI.

The chain employs TRBV7-9 and TRBJ2-5, with 9 bases aligning to TRBD2. The J call may be incorrect, as the DNA end agrees better with TRBJ2-7. Germline V lookup: CDR1 SEHNR, CDR2 FQNEAQ (reference sequence). This CDR3 region has 15 residues. The CDR3 loop reads CASSLGREGVGEQYF. The CDR3 coding sequence is TGTGCCAGCAGCTTAGGGCGGGAGGGCGTTGGCGAGCAGTACTTC.

V usage is TRBV27 and J usage is TRBJ2-3; 14 bases align to TRBD2. The CDR3 sequence is 17 residues long. CDR1 and CDR2 (germline): MNHEY, SMNVEV (reference sequence). Unmatched junction bases numbered 7, after V lost 5 bases and J lost 3 bases. CDR3 residues: CASSPGTSGSITDTQYF. The DNA for the CDR3 is TGTGCCAGCAGTCCAGGGACTAGCGGGAGTATAACAGATACGCAGTATTTT.

This clone was picked up a small number of times. The CDR3 DNA reads as TGCGCCAGCAGCCTGGACATAGTCACTGAAGCTTTCTTT. This translates into CASSLDIVTEAFF. The chain recombines TRBV4-1 with TRBJ1-1, with D possibly TRBD1 on 5 matching bases. Per germline, CDR1 MGHRA and CDR2 YSYEKL. The CDR3 has 13 residues. V lost 4 bases to trimming and J lost 4 bases, with 10 bases between them.

The rearrangement uses TRBV14 and TRBJ1-4, with TRBD1 as a possible D gene (6 bases). The CDR3 is 14 amino acids. Trimming left V 1 base short and J 7 bases short, with 10 bases between. CDR1 and CDR2 (germline): SGHDN, FVKESK. For the CDR3, the DNA is TGTGCCAGCAGCCAAGTCTGGGGGCGTGAAAAACTGTTTTTT. Amino acid sequence: CASSQVWGREKLFF.

The chain has TRBV9 and TRBJ2-7; 10 bases fit TRBD2. Germline CDR1 SGDLS, CDR2 YYNGEE. With V trimmed by 3 bases and J by 2 bases, 5 bases remained unmatched. This CDR3 is built from 15 residues. DNA of the CDR3: TGTGCCAGCAGCGCCTGGACTAGCGGAGCCTACGAGCAGTACTTC. Its protein is CASSAWTSGAYEQYF.

The CDR3 reads CASSQRNRGNEQFF. The CDR3 bases are TGTGCCAGCAGTCAAAGGAACAGGGGGAATGAGCAGTTCTTC. V usage is TRBV28 and J usage is TRBJ2-1; 8 bases map to TRBD1. Trimming took 5 bases from V and 7 from J; bases not matched to a gene: 7. Germline V gene data show CDR1 as MDHEN and CDR2 as SYDVKM. The CDR3 covers 14 residues.

The rearrangement joins TRBV11-2 to TRBJ2-3; TRBD2 agrees at 11 bases. The CDR3 totals 18 residues. Losses at the gene ends were 2 bases for V and 0 bases for J; bases not matched to a gene: 7. Germline V gene data show CDR1 as SGHAT and CDR2 as FQNNGV. This CDR3 reads CASSLHLAGGSSTDTQYF. DNA of the CDR3: TGTGCCAGCAGCTTACATCTAGCGGGAGGCTCTAGCACAGATACGCAGTATTTT.

This clone has a single count. The chain couples TRBV9 to TRBJ1-3, with TRBD1 identical over 7 bases. With 4 bases clipped from V and 0 bases from J, the junction kept 19 bases outside the gene matches. The germline V gene encodes CDR1 SGDLS and CDR2 YYNGEE. There are 20 residues in the CDR3. The CDR3 here is CASSNNVEGALPYSGNTIYF. Written as DNA, the CDR3 is TGTGCCAGCAGCAACAACGTCGAGGGGGCTCTCCCCTACTCTGGAAACACCATATATTTT.

The chain recombines TRBV6-1 with TRBJ2-7; the D gene is possibly TRBD1 (6 bases). The CDR3 runs to 14 residues. CDR1 is MNHNS and CDR2 is SASEGT in the germline V gene. V lost 6 bases to trimming and J lost 9 bases, with 21 bases between them. The CDR3: CASSQLSRQALQYF. The DNA for the CDR3 is TGTGCCAGCAGCCAGCTCTCCCGACAGGCCCTGCAGTACTTC.

The chain uses TRBV9 and TRBJ2-3; D remains unclear. The ends were cut back, 0 bases at V and 7 bases at J, with 12 bases in the middle. The germline gives CDR1 SGDLS, CDR2 YYNGEE. The CDR3 totals 14 residues. This CDR3 is CASSVADGTYTQYF. Written as DNA, the CDR3 is TGTGCCAGCAGCGTAGCCGACGGCACGTATACGCAGTATTTT.

Only one count was recorded for this clone. The same CDR3 also results from other DNA sequences found in this sample. This chain uses TRBV6-5 with TRBJ2-2; D unresolved. This CDR3 contains 13 residues. CDR1 is MNHEY and CDR2 is SVGAGI in the germline V gene. The V and J ends lost 0 bases and 6 bases respectively, with 5 bases between them. The CDR3 DNA reads as TGTGCCAGCAGTTACTCGGGCCCCGGGGAGCTGTTTTTT. Protein: CASSYSGPGELFF.

The rearrangement joins TRBV14 to TRBJ2-7; the D is unclear. This CDR3 has 15 residues. V lost 3 bases and J 2 bases, leaving 14 bases between the germline ends. Germline V gene lookup returns CDR1 SGHDN and CDR2 FVKESK. CDR3 in amino acids: CASSQNLRRAYEQYF. Here the CDR3 DNA reads TGTGCCAGCAGCCAGAACCTCCGACGGGCCTACGAGCAGTACTTC.

For this clone: The same CDR3 also results from other DNA sequences found in this sample. The chain employs TRBV9 and TRBJ2-3, with D perhaps assigned TRBD1 or TRBD2 (6 bases each). The CDR3 consists of 15 residues. Trimming shortened V by 1 base and J by 1 base, and 10 bases separated the two germline ends. CDR1 is SGDLS, CDR2 YYNGEE, per germline. The CDR3 sequence is CASSVFGGRTDTQYF. The CDR3 DNA sequence: TGTGCCAGCAGCGTATTCGGGGGCCGCACAGATACGCAGTATTTT.

The rearrangement links TRBV19 to TRBJ2-3, with 9 nucleotides matching TRBD2. Trimming took 3 bases from V and 3 from J; bases not matched to a gene: 4. CDR1 is LNHDA, CDR2 SQIVND, per germline (reference sequence). This CDR3 has 15 residues. The CDR3 loop reads CASSMRLAGTDTQYF. CDR3 in DNA: TGTGCCAGTAGTATGCGGCTAGCGGGGACAGATACGCAGTATTTT.

The rearrangement uses TRBV4-2 and TRBJ2-7; 7 bases align to TRBD1. Trimming cost V 0 bases and J 3 bases; bases outside gene matches: 5. The germline gives CDR1 LGHNA, CDR2 YNFKEQ. CDR3 length: 15 residues. The DNA for the CDR3 is TGTGCCAGCAGCCAAGATGGGGACAGTCTCTACGAGCAGTACTTC. The encoded protein is CASSQDGDSLYEQYF.

To note about this clone: Other DNA variants within this sample encode the same CDR3. The chain employs TRBV5-4 and TRBJ2-3; no definite D call. V shed 1 base and J shed 3 bases, with 3 bases lying between them. The CDR3 has 12 amino acids. The germline V gene has CDR1 SGHNT and CDR2 YYREEE (reference sequence). The CDR3 DNA reads TGTGCCAGCAGCTTGTATACAGATACGCAGTATTTT. Translated: CASSLYTDTQYF.

This chain links TRBV28 with TRBJ2-7; TRBD1 agrees at 7 bases. V lost 6 bases and J lost 2; bases outside the gene matches: 10. CDR1 and CDR2 (germline): MDHEN, SYDVKM. The CDR3 is made up of 15 amino acids. Here the CDR3 DNA reads TGTGCCAGCAGCCTATGGGACAGTACGACCTACGAGCAGTACTTC. This translates into CASSLWDSTTYEQYF.

The V call is TRBV7-2, the J call TRBJ1-2, with D perhaps TRBD1 (5 bases). The CDR3 length is 14 residues. V lost 5 bases, J lost 8 bases, and 18 bases lay in between. Germline-derived CDR1 and CDR2 are SGHTA and FQGNSA. The CDR3 loop reads CASSKPGRAGGYTF. In DNA form, the CDR3 reads TGTGCCAGCAGCAAACCGGGACGGGCAGGAGGCTACACCTTC.

This clone was seen a handful of times. V and J are TRBV28 and TRBJ1-5; D gene unclear. CDR1 is MDHEN and CDR2 is SYDVKM in the germline V gene. Trimming took 4 bases from V and 4 from J, leaving 5 bases between them. CDR3 length equals 12 residues. The CDR3 protein is CASSSENQPQHF. The CDR3 nucleotides are TGTGCCAGCAGTTCCGAAAATCAGCCCCAGCATTTT.

The chain uses TRBV7-9 and TRBJ2-7; TRBD2 is a possible D gene (6 bases). Trimming shortened V by 1 base and J by 5 bases, and 12 bases separated the two germline ends. CDR1 and CDR2 from the germline V gene are SEHNR and FQNEAQ (reference sequence). There are 14 residues in the CDR3. DNA of the CDR3: TGTGCCAGCAGCTTAGAAGGAGGGTTCCACGAGCAGTACTTC. Its translation: CASSLEGGFHEQYF.

This clone occurred a few times. This rearrangement joins TRBV28 to TRBJ1-5; D possibly corresponds to TRBD1 (5 bases). The ends were cut back, 5 bases at V and 7 bases at J, with 18 bases in the middle. The CDR3 is made up of 15 amino acids. CDR1 and CDR2 from the germline V gene are MDHEN and SYDVKM. CDR3 protein: CASSILGDGGQPQHF. In nucleotides, the CDR3 is TGTGCCAGCAGTATCTTGGGGGACGGGGGGCAGCCCCAGCATTTT.

V gene TRBV19 combines with J gene TRBJ2-5; D not certain. Per germline, CDR1 LNHDA and CDR2 SQIVND (reference sequence). The CDR3 totals 13 residues. V gave up 0 bases and J gave up 2 bases, with 4 bases separating them. The CDR3 DNA reads as TGTGCCAGTAGTATAGATTTACAAGAGACCCAGTACTTC. This translates into CASSIDLQETQYF.

This clone has just a few counts. This chain joins TRBV6-6 and TRBJ1-2; no clear D. The germline V gene encodes CDR1 MNHNY and CDR2 SVGAGI (reference sequence). CDR3 size: 13 residues. Trimming removed 1 base at V and 6 bases at J, with 9 bases between. The CDR3: CASSYLAGDGYTF. CDR3 sequence (DNA): TGTGCCAGCAGTTACTTGGCAGGAGATGGCTACACCTTC.

The chain combines TRBV27 with TRBJ2-7, with 9 bases that match TRBD2. Trimming cost V 4 bases and J 7 bases; bases outside gene matches: 14. The CDR3 contains 16 residues. CDR1 and CDR2 from the germline V gene are MNHEY and SMNVEV (reference sequence). The chain's CDR3 is CASSSPRVAGALEQYF. The DNA of the CDR3 is TGTGCCAGCAGTTCCCCGAGGGTAGCGGGAGCGCTAGAGCAGTACTTC.

The chain recombines TRBV27 with TRBJ1-1, with D possibly being TRBD1 (5 bases). Germline V CDR1 and CDR2: MNHEY, SMNVEV (reference sequence). The CDR3 totals 13 residues. Trimming pared 3 bases from V and 5 bases from J, leaving 10 bases between. CDR3 residues: CASSFGRETEAFF. The CDR3 bases are TGTGCCAGCAGTTTTGGCAGGGAAACTGAAGCTTTCTTT.

V gene TRBV9 combines with J gene TRBJ2-7; D is unclear. This CDR3 spans 15 amino acids. Germline loops: CDR1 SGDLS, CDR2 YYNGEE. V lost 4 bases, J lost 1 base, and 15 bases lay in between. The CDR3 DNA sequence: TGTGCCAGCAGCCGTCGGGTGGGCGGTTCCTACGAGCAGTACTTC. Its protein product is CASSRRVGGSYEQYF.

The chain links TRBV5-1 to TRBJ2-7; possible D gene TRBD1, 6 bases. V gave up 4 bases and J gave up 3 bases, with 14 bases separating them. This CDR3 comprises 14 residues. Per germline, CDR1 SGHRS and CDR2 YFSETQ. The CDR3 spells CASSTQRGGYEQYF. CDR3 in DNA: TGCGCCAGCAGCACCCAGAGAGGGGGCTACGAGCAGTACTTC.